The 24 T cell receptor beta chains listed next were all sequenced from one sample in a study of blood T cell repertoires in COVID-19 (dated by TCRdb to the early 2020s). The library was prepared using the immunoSEQ multiplex PCR assay. TCRdb took this table from immuneACCESS and kept in-frame rearrangements with V and J called. Such tables lack part of the clones; where checked against another copy, unresolved V genes explain under half of the gap, and the rest is unexplained. The sample has roughly 150,000 clones on record, around four fifths of them singletons. Clones ranked in the top ten supply 6.2% of the sample. Source material: PBMCs or T cells enriched from blood (not recorded which). These receptors were obtained from a woman aged 40 to 50 who had recovered from COVID-19.

The gene calls are TRBV25-1 and TRBJ1-5; D unclear. The CDR3 loop spans 14 amino acids. The V gene lost 2 bases and the J gene lost 5 bases, with 10 bases spanning the gap. Germline-derived CDR1 and CDR2 are MGHDK and SYGVNS. CDR3 sequence (DNA): TGTGCCAGCAGTGAAAGCGGATTCGATCAGCCCCAGCATTTT. It is translated as CASSESGFDQPQHF. Combining the CDR3 with reference TRBV25-1 and TRBJ1-5 gives the whole variable domain EADIYQTPRYLVIGTGKKITLECSQTMGHDKMYWYQQDPGMELHLIHYSYGVNSTEKGDLSSESTVSRIRTEHFPLTLESARPSHTSQYLCASSESGFDQPQHFGDGTRLSIL.

The rearrangement links TRBV3-1 (or the pseudogene TRBV3-2) to TRBJ2-1; the match to TRBD2 covers 12 bases. The germline V gene encodes CDR1 LGHDT and CDR2 YNNKEL (reference sequence). Trimming at V came to 3 bases and at J to 4 bases, leaving 10 bases not matched to a gene. This CDR3 is 18 amino acids long. The chain's CDR3 is CASSHKLPGLAGYNEQFF. CDR3 nucleotides: TGTGCCAGCAGCCATAAATTGCCGGGACTAGCGGGTTACAATGAGCAGTTCTTC.

The chain uses TRBV7-9 and TRBJ2-5; maybe TRBD1 (5 bases). The CDR3 runs 13 residues. The ends were cut back, 4 bases at V and 2 bases at J, with 8 bases in the middle. Per germline, CDR1 SEHNR and CDR2 FQNEAQ (reference sequence). The CDR3 reads CASSSQGQETQYF. In nucleotides, the CDR3 is TGTGCCAGCAGCTCGCAGGGTCAAGAGACCCAGTACTTC.

This chain links TRBV5-5 with TRBJ2-3; 8 bases agree with TRBD1. The trim removed 4 bases at V and 0 bases at J, leaving 4 bases unmatched. The germline gives CDR1 SGHKS, CDR2 YYEKEE (reference sequence). CDR3 length equals 15 residues. The CDR3 sequence is CASSPGQGSTDTQYF. CDR3 coding DNA: TGTGCCAGCAGCCCCGGACAGGGAAGCACAGATACGCAGTATTTT.

The chain is built from TRBV12-3 or TRBV12-4 and TRBJ2-1, with 8 bases lining up with TRBD2. The CDR3 has 12 amino acids. The V gene end was trimmed by 8 bases and the J gene end by 6 bases; junction bases not matched to a gene: 3. CDR3 sequence reads: CASAGTSNEQFF. The CDR3 DNA sequence: TGTGCCAGCGCGGGGACTAGCAATGAGCAGTTCTTC.

This clone was seen only once. The chain joins TRBV21-1 to TRBJ1-6. TRBV21-1 is marked as a pseudogene. This CDR3 is built from 18 residues. CDR3 nucleotides: TGTGCCAGCTGTCAACTTTGGGGGGAGGTTGCGCTCAATTCACCCCTCCACTTT. Protein: CASCQLWGEVALNSPLHF.

This clone has just a few counts. The J gene is TRBJ1-5, the V gene TRBV28; D perhaps matches TRBD1 (6 bases). Looked up from germline, CDR1 is MDHEN and CDR2 is SYDVKM. V lost 8 bases to trimming and J lost 1 base, with 12 bases between them. The CDR3 runs 14 residues. This CDR3 reads CASPQRGSNQPQHF. The CDR3 coding sequence is TGTGCCAGCCCTCAGAGGGGGAGCAATCAGCCCCAGCATTTT. The whole variable domain, filled in from reference TRBV28 and TRBJ1-5, reads DVKVTQSSRYLVKRTGEKVFLECVQDMDHENMFWYRQDPGLGLRLIYFSYDVKMKEKGDIPEGYSVSREKKERFSLILESASTNQTSMYLCASPQRGSNQPQHFGDGTRLSIL.

This clone has only one observation. The chain recombines TRBV5-4 with TRBJ2-3; perhaps TRBD2 as D (6 bases). Germline loops: CDR1 SGHNT, CDR2 YYREEE (reference sequence). The V end lost 4 bases, the J end lost 4 bases, and 13 bases lay between the germline ends. This CDR3 region has 14 residues. The CDR3 loop is CASSPAGSPDTQYF. The CDR3 nucleotides read TGTGCCAGCAGCCCCGCCGGGAGCCCAGATACGCAGTATTTT.

The genes are TRBV27 and TRBJ1-1; D may be TRBD1 (5 bases). CDR1 is MNHEY, CDR2 SMNVEV, per germline (reference sequence). V was shortened by 6 bases and J by 5 bases, with 10 bases between the two germline ends. The CDR3 runs to 12 residues. The CDR3 sequence is CASRPGGTEAFF. Here the CDR3 DNA reads TGTGCCAGCAGGCCGGGGGGGACTGAAGCTTTCTTT.

The chain couples TRBV6-1 to TRBJ2-7; 11 bases fit TRBD2. V trimming: 0 bases; J trimming: 3 bases; junction bases outside the gene matches: 10. CDR1 MNHNS and CDR2 SASEGT come from the germline V gene. CDR3 length: 18 amino acids. The CDR3 nucleotides read TGTGCCAGCAGTGAAGCAGGGCTAGCGGGAGGCAATCACTACGAGCAGTACTTC. The encoded protein is CASSEAGLAGGNHYEQYF.

The V call is TRBV27, the J call TRBJ2-1; perhaps TRBD2 as D (6 bases). Trimming took 7 bases from V and 7 from J, leaving 17 bases between them. CDR3 length equals 14 residues. Germline V gene data show CDR1 as MNHEY and CDR2 as SMNVEV (reference sequence). CDR3 in DNA: TGTGCCAGCATGGCGGGACTGAGGAATAATGAGCAGTTCTTC. It encodes CASMAGLRNNEQFF.

V is TRBV27 and J is TRBJ1-5; D is possibly TRBD1 (5 bases). V was trimmed by 5 bases and J by 4 bases, leaving 9 bases between them. From germline, CDR1 is MNHEY and CDR2 SMNVEV (reference sequence). The CDR3 is 13 residues long. For the CDR3, the DNA is TGTGCCAGCAGTCCAGGGTGGAATCAGCCCCAGCATTTT. Translation: CASSPGWNQPQHF.

The J gene is TRBJ2-1, the V gene TRBV7-3; 12 bases align to TRBD2. V lost 5 bases, J lost 1 base, and 6 bases stayed unmatched. This CDR3 spans 17 amino acids. Germline V gene data show CDR1 as SGHTA and CDR2 as FQGTGA. This CDR3 reads CASSHITSGRSYNEQFF. DNA for the CDR3: TGTGCCAGCAGCCATATCACTAGCGGGAGGTCCTACAATGAGCAGTTCTTC.

V and J are TRBV29-1 and TRBJ1-2, with D maybe TRBD1 (6 bases). The length of the CDR3 is 13 residues. V shed 5 bases and J shed 3 bases, with 13 bases lying between them. CDR1 and CDR2 (germline): SQVTM, ANQGSEA. The CDR3 DNA follows: TGCAGCGTTATGGACAGAACCTACTATGGCTACACCTTC. Its protein product is CSVMDRTYYGYTF. The whole variable domain, filled in from reference TRBV29-1 and TRBJ1-2, reads SAVISQKPSRDICQRGTSLTIQCQVDSQVTMMFWYRQQPGQSLTLIATANQGSEATYESGFVIDKFPISRPNLTFSTLTVSNMSPEDSSIYLCSVMDRTYYGYTFGSGTRLTVV.

V is TRBV4-1 and J is TRBJ2-6, with 11 bases identical to TRBD2. CDR1 MGHRA and CDR2 YSYEKL come from the germline V gene. The CDR3 is made up of 22 amino acids. The V segment lost 5 bases and the J segment 0 bases; nucleotides outside the gene matches: 18. CDR3 residues: CASSFPNPKTSGVYSGANVLTF. The CDR3 DNA follows: TGCGCCAGCAGCTTCCCTAACCCTAAGACTAGCGGGGTTTACTCTGGGGCCAACGTCCTGACTTTC.

The chain has TRBV3-1 (or the pseudogene TRBV3-2) and TRBJ2-2, with 9 bases lining up with TRBD2. Germline-derived CDR1 and CDR2 are LGHDT and YNNKEL (reference sequence). V trimming: 1 base; J trimming: 4 bases; junction bases outside the gene matches: 13. The CDR3 consists of 19 residues. The CDR3 DNA reads TGTGCCAGCAGCCAAGTGCTGCGGGGGGGTTCTTGGGGCACCGGGGAGCTGTTTTTT. Protein sequence: CASSQVLRGGSWGTGELFF.

The CDR3 coding sequence is TGTGCCAGCAGCCGCGACCTAAGCGACGAGCAGTACTTC. It encodes CASSRDLSDEQYF. The chain joins TRBV14 to TRBJ2-7; D remains ambiguous. V lost 4 bases, J lost 5 bases, and 12 bases lay in between. This CDR3 has 13 amino acids. Germline V CDR1 and CDR2: SGHDN, FVKESK.

The V and J genes are TRBV7-3 and TRBJ2-5; a possible D gene is TRBD2 (6 bases). The CDR3 spans 14 residues. Between the trimmed V and J ends, which lost 4 bases and 3 bases, there was a span of 12 bases. Per the germline V gene, CDR1 is SGHTA and CDR2 is FQGTGA. CDR3 in DNA: TGTGCCAGCAGCTCCCCGGGAGCCAAAGAGACCCAGTACTTC. Its translation: CASSSPGAKETQYF.

This chain uses TRBV19 with TRBJ2-2; 7 positions agree with TRBD1. CDR3 length equals 12 residues. Unmatched junction bases numbered 2, after V lost 6 bases and J lost 7 bases. The germline V gene has CDR1 LNHDA and CDR2 SQIVND (reference sequence). The CDR3 DNA reads TGTGCCAGTAGGACAGGGAGCGGGGAGCTGTTTTTT. Its translation is CASRTGSGELFF.

This clone appeared a few times. This chain links TRBV6-5 with TRBJ1-5; 8 bases align to TRBD1. Germline CDR1 MNHEY, CDR2 SVGAGI. V gave up 11 bases and J gave up 6 bases; unmatched junction bases: 9. CDR3 length equals 13 residues. The CDR3 DNA follows: TGTGCCGAGGCGGGACAGGAGATTCAGCCCCAGCATTTT. Its protein is CAEAGQEIQPQHF.

This clone came up once. This could be a read error, since a much larger clone is one nucleotide away. The sample holds other DNA sequences that translate to the same CDR3. The gene calls are TRBV12-3 or TRBV12-4 and TRBJ1-2, with 7 bases aligning to TRBD1. J lost 4 bases, V lost 5 bases, and 4 bases had no gene match. This CDR3 comprises 13 residues. The chain's CDR3 is CASSPDRVYGYTF. The CDR3 DNA sequence: TGTGCCAGCAGTCCCGACAGGGTCTATGGCTACACCTTC.

The count of this clone is one. V gene TRBV5-6 combines with J gene TRBJ1-1; possible D gene TRBD1, 5 bases. This CDR3 comprises 12 residues. Looked up from germline, CDR1 is SGHDT and CDR2 is YYEEEE. V gave up 2 bases and J gave up 5 bases, with 7 bases separating them. CDR3: CASSFGATEAFF. CDR3 DNA: TGTGCCAGCAGCTTTGGGGCGACTGAAGCTTTCTTT.

This clone was counted once. Other DNA variants within this sample encode the same CDR3. The rearrangement uses TRBV5-1 and TRBJ2-7; 7 nucleotides agree with TRBD1. Germline V gene data show CDR1 as SGHRS and CDR2 as YFSETQ. The CDR3 is made up of 14 amino acids. Germline trimming cut 4 bases from V and 4 bases from J; bases unmatched to any gene: 8. This CDR3 is CASSPRTGPYEQYF. CDR3 in DNA: TGCGCCAGCAGCCCACGGACAGGACCATACGAGCAGTACTTC.

The chain employs TRBV19 and TRBJ2-1; 8 nucleotides agree with TRBD2. The germline CDR1 and CDR2 sequences are LNHDA and SQIVND (reference sequence). The V and J ends lost 1 base and 6 bases, in that order; junction bases with no gene match: 5. This CDR3 spans 15 amino acids. CDR3 coding DNA: TGTGCCAGTAGTATAGTTCGCGGGGGGACCAATGAGCAGTTCTTC. Translation: CASSIVRGGTNEQFF.